Listed below are T cell receptor beta chains from one sample, sequenced in a study of cytomegalovirus exposure and HLA in healthy donors. The method was immunoSEQ multiplex PCR; TCRdb's version includes in-frame clones alone and lacks a portion of them. The sample has about 200,000 clones; 75% to 90% are singletons. Sequenced sample: PBMCs. These receptors all stem from a boy between 2 and 10 years old in good health and CMV-seronegative. CDR3s include the opening cysteine and the closing phenylalanine or tryptophan. The order of the fields is CDR3 protein, CDR3 DNA, J gene, V gene, D gene. D genes are given only for firm matches.

cdr3_aa: CASSPWQGASMGNQPQHF
cdr3_nt: TGTGCCAGCAGTCCTTGGCAGGGGGCTTCTATGGGCAATCAGCCCCAGCATTTT
j_call: TRBJ1-5
v_call: TRBV28
d_call: TRBD1

cdr3_aa: CASSDWSSYNEQFF
cdr3_nt: TGTGCCAGCAGCGACTGGAGCTCCTACAATGAGCAGTTCTTC
j_call: TRBJ2-1
v_call: TRBV6-5
d_call: .

cdr3_aa: CASSLGEGTLGYTF
cdr3_nt: TGTGCCAGCAGCTTAGGTGAGGGCACCCTAGGCTACACCTTC
j_call: TRBJ1-2
v_call: TRBV7-9
d_call: .

cdr3_aa: CATGTANGYAF
cdr3_nt: TGTGCCACCGGGACAGCGAATGGCTACGCCTTC
j_call: TRBJ1-2
v_call: TRBV28
d_call: TRBD1

cdr3_aa: CASSFGGDGRLAFF
cdr3_nt: TGTGCCAGCAGTTTTGGGGGCGATGGTAGGTTGGCTTTCTTT
j_call: TRBJ1-1
v_call: TRBV28
d_call: .

cdr3_aa: CASTVPGANVLTF
cdr3_nt: TGTGCCAGCACGGTCCCTGGGGCCAACGTCCTGACTTTC
j_call: TRBJ2-6
v_call: TRBV11-2
d_call: .

cdr3_aa: CASSIGTVNEQYF
cdr3_nt: TGTGCCAGCAGTATCGGGACAGTAAACGAGCAGTACTTC
j_call: TRBJ2-7
v_call: TRBV5-6
d_call: TRBD1

cdr3_aa: CASSFLMTGENTEAFF
cdr3_nt: TGTGCCAGCAGCTTCCTAATGACGGGAGAAAACACTGAAGCTTTCTTT
j_call: TRBJ1-1
v_call: TRBV13
d_call: .

cdr3_aa: CASSQLVRSDTQYF
cdr3_nt: TGTGCCAGCAGCCAACTAGTTCGGTCAGATACGCAGTATTTT
j_call: TRBJ2-3
v_call: TRBV14
d_call: .

cdr3_aa: CAWHRGLDSPLHF
cdr3_nt: TGTGCCTGGCACAGGGGGCTTGATTCACCCCTCCACTTT
j_call: TRBJ1-6
v_call: TRBV30
d_call: TRBD1

cdr3_aa: CATSRGQGLNEKLFF
cdr3_nt: TGTGCCACCAGCAGAGGGCAGGGACTAAATGAAAAACTGTTTTTT
j_call: TRBJ1-4
v_call: TRBV15
d_call: .

cdr3_aa: CASSIAGAYEQYF
cdr3_nt: TGTGCCAGTAGTATCGCGGGAGCCTACGAGCAGTACTTC
j_call: TRBJ2-7
v_call: TRBV19
d_call: TRBD2

cdr3_aa: CAWSVRGGYGYTF
cdr3_nt: TGTGCCTGGAGTGTACGGGGGGGCTATGGCTACACCTTC
j_call: TRBJ1-2
v_call: TRBV30
d_call: .

cdr3_aa: CASSSGTGAYEQYF
cdr3_nt: TGTGCCAGCAGCTCCGGGACAGGGGCCTACGAGCAGTACTTC
j_call: TRBJ2-7
v_call: TRBV5-8
d_call: TRBD1

cdr3_aa: CASSLTIVNTEAFF
cdr3_nt: TGTGCCAGCAGTTTAACAATCGTCAACACTGAAGCTTTCTTT
j_call: TRBJ1-1
v_call: TRBV27
d_call: .

cdr3_aa: CASSLRTSGGGRLTDTQYF
cdr3_nt: TGCGCCAGCAGCTTAAGGACTAGCGGGGGGGGCAGGCTCACAGATACGCAGTATTTT
j_call: TRBJ2-3
v_call: TRBV5-1
d_call: TRBD2

cdr3_aa: CASSLQGSNQPQHF
cdr3_nt: TGTGCCAGCAGTTTACAGGGTAGCAATCAGCCCCAGCATTTT
j_call: TRBJ1-5
v_call: TRBV6-5
d_call: .

cdr3_aa: CASSLIQAGTASLADTQYF
cdr3_nt: TGTGCCAGCAGTCTAATCCAGGCCGGGACAGCGTCGCTTGCAGATACGCAGTATTTT
j_call: TRBJ2-3
v_call: TRBV27
d_call: TRBD1

cdr3_aa: CASSPLRQGRGYTF
cdr3_nt: TGTGCCAGCAGCCCCCTAAGACAGGGTAGAGGCTACACCTTC
j_call: TRBJ1-2
v_call: TRBV7-9
d_call: TRBD1

cdr3_aa: CASSLPPGSRQSPLHF
cdr3_nt: TGTGCCAGCAGCTTGCCCCCAGGGTCGCGACAGTCACCCCTCCACTTT
j_call: TRBJ1-6
v_call: TRBV5-4
d_call: .

cdr3_aa: CASSAGRPGEGDEQFF
cdr3_nt: TGTGCCAGCAGCGCCGGGAGGCCTGGTGAAGGTGATGAGCAGTTCTTC
j_call: TRBJ2-1
v_call: TRBV12-1
d_call: .

cdr3_aa: CASSIGGDYEQYF
cdr3_nt: TGTGCCAGTAGTATTGGCGGGGACTACGAGCAGTACTTC
j_call: TRBJ2-7
v_call: TRBV19
d_call: .

cdr3_aa: CATSRGGQGGSGELFF
cdr3_nt: TGTGCCACCAGCAGAGGGGGGCAGGGCGGAAGCGGGGAGCTGTTTTTT
j_call: TRBJ2-2
v_call: TRBV15
d_call: .